Following are 15 T cell receptor beta chains from one sample sequenced in a study of metastatic and nonmetastatic thyroid tumors. TCRdb reprocessed the PCR reads via MiXCR. The sample has about 34,000 clones, approximately 34% seen once; the top ten hold roughly 20%. There were no patients who had received any treatment before thyroid surgery. The sample was tumor tissue. The source is a female donor with papillary thyroid cancer or a benign thyroid nodule (not recorded which). Some clones in this sample may be carry-over from other donors' samples.

This clone appeared once. V gene TRBV30 combines with J gene TRBJ2-1; D unclear. The germline CDR1 and CDR2 sequences are GTSNPN and SVGIG (reference sequence). V lost 4 bases and J 10 bases, leaving 14 bases between the germline ends. The CDR3 consists of 12 residues. The CDR3 DNA sequence: TGTGCCTGGACCATCCGCCGGCGGGAGCAGTTCTTC. This encodes CAWTIRRREQFF. The whole variable domain, remainder taken from reference TRBV30 and TRBJ2-1, is SQTIHQWPATLVQPVGSPLSLECTVEGTSNPNLYWYRQAAGRGLQLLFYSVGIGQISSEVPQNLSASRPQDRQFILSSKKLLLSDSGFYLCAWTIRRREQFFGPGTRLTVL.

This clone was detected only a few times. The V call is TRBV30, the J call TRBJ1-6; a weak D match, TRBD1 (6 bases). The length of the CDR3 is 14 residues. V was shortened by 3 bases and J by 8 bases, with 14 bases between the two germline ends. CDR1 and CDR2 from the germline V gene are GTSNPN and SVGIG (reference sequence). The DNA for the CDR3 is TGTGCCTGGAGAGGGGGTCGGTTATATTCACCCCTCCACTTT. It encodes CAWRGGRLYSPLHF.

This chain uses TRBV7-2 with TRBJ2-1; D is possibly TRBD1 or TRBD2 (5 bases each). V shed 5 bases and J shed 6 bases, with 17 bases lying between them. There are 15 residues in the CDR3. The germline gives CDR1 SGHTA, CDR2 FQGNSA. The CDR3, as DNA: TGTGCCAGCAGCGAGGGACCGTCCCGGTTCAATGAGCAGTTCTTC. It specifies CASSEGPSRFNEQFF.

This clone was observed a few times. The chain employs TRBV28 and TRBJ2-7, with TRBD2 as a possible D gene (5 bases). From germline, CDR1 is MDHEN and CDR2 SYDVKM. V was pared by 3 bases and J by 2 bases, with 14 bases between. CDR3 size: 15 residues. The CDR3 spells CASSLQPGSTYEQYF. In nucleotides, the CDR3 is TGTGCCAGCAGTTTGCAGCCTGGGAGTACCTACGAGCAGTACTTC.

V usage is TRBV4-2 and J usage is TRBJ2-1, with TRBD2 matching over 8 bases. CDR1 is LGHNA, CDR2 YNFKEQ, per germline. V lost 1 base to trimming and J lost 8 bases; unmatched junction nucleotides: 10. The CDR3 length is 16 residues. The CDR3 sequence is CASSQATSGSFYEQFF. The CDR3 region has the DNA TGTGCCAGCAGCCAAGCAACAAGCGGGAGTTTCTATGAGCAGTTCTTC.

The table lists this clone with a few counts. The gene calls are TRBV6-5 and TRBJ2-3; tentatively, D is TRBD2 (6 bases). Trimming took 0 bases from V and 3 from J, leaving 7 bases between them. CDR3 size: 14 residues. Germline V gene data show CDR1 as MNHEY and CDR2 as SVGAGI. The CDR3 DNA reads as TGTGCCAGCAGTTACTCAGGGAGGACAGATACGCAGTATTTT. Its protein is CASSYSGRTDTQYF.

There are a few counts of this clone. V is TRBV7-9 and J is TRBJ1-4; a possible D gene is TRBD1 (6 bases). CDR3 length: 16 amino acids. Trimming removed 2 bases at V and 3 bases at J, with 13 bases between. Germline V gene sequence: CDR1 SEHNR, CDR2 FQNEAQ (reference sequence). The CDR3 region has the DNA TGTGCCAGCAGCTTAAGGGGGGGACTGCCTAATGAAAAACTGTTTTTT. Residues: CASSLRGGLPNEKLFF.

The chain employs TRBV6-1 and TRBJ1-1; D perhaps matches TRBD1 (5 bases). Per the germline V gene, CDR1 is MNHNS and CDR2 is SASEGT. V was trimmed by 6 bases and J by 3 bases, leaving 11 bases between them. This CDR3 comprises 13 residues. The CDR3 region is CASSPTVDTEAFF. The CDR3 bases are TGTGCCAGCAGCCCGACAGTGGACACTGAAGCTTTCTTT.

The J gene is TRBJ1-2, the V gene TRBV24-1, with D hard to call. Germline CDR1 is KGHDR and CDR2 is SFDVKD. This CDR3 spans 14 amino acids. V lost 4 bases, J lost 4 bases, and 12 bases lay in between. CDR3: CATSEDTGIYGYTF. The DNA for the CDR3 is TGTGCCACCAGTGAAGACACTGGAATCTATGGCTACACCTTC.

Turning to this clone: At one end, the junction sequence differs from germline, possibly due to a read error. The CDR3 DNA reads TGTGCCAGCAGTCTAAGACAGGGATCCTATGGCTACATCTTC. It codes for CASSLRQGSYGYIF. The chain is built from TRBV12-3 or TRBV12-4 and TRBJ1-2; TRBD1 agrees at 7 bases. The CDR3 is made up of 14 amino acids.

This clone has only one observation. The rearrangement joins TRBV20-1 to TRBJ2-5, with 10 bases lining up with TRBD1. The V gene end was trimmed by 6 bases and the J gene end by 1 base; junction bases not matched to a gene: 5. Germline CDR1 DFQATT, CDR2 SNEGSKA (reference sequence). CDR3 length equals 14 residues. This CDR3 reads CSAPRTGGQETQYF. The CDR3 region has the DNA TGCAGTGCCCCAAGGACAGGGGGCCAAGAGACCCAGTACTTC.

This clone was found a few times. One end of the junction varies from germline; a read error may be responsible. The chain is built from TRBV10-3 and TRBJ2-7, with 9 nucleotides matching TRBD1. Germline CDR1 is ENHRY and CDR2 is SYGVKD. This CDR3 is 13 amino acids long. The CDR3 region has the DNA TGTGCCATCAGTACAGGGGGCATTTACGAGCAATACTTC. Translation gives CAISTGGIYEQYF.

V and J are TRBV6-1 and TRBJ2-2, with 10 bases lining up with TRBD1. This CDR3 contains 18 residues. Germline trimming cut 2 bases from V and 8 bases from J; bases unmatched to any gene: 14. In germline, CDR1 is MNHNS, CDR2 SASEGT. CDR3 sequence (DNA): TGTGCCAGCAGTGAAAATGCACCAGGACAGGGGGGGAAGGGGGAGCTGTTTTTT. Its protein is CASSENAPGQGGKGELFF.

On this clone itself: Other DNA sequences of this sample code for an identical CDR3. V usage is TRBV9 and J usage is TRBJ2-5; D ambiguous. The CDR3 is made up of 13 amino acids. In germline, CDR1 is SGDLS, CDR2 YYNGEE. The germline V and J ends were trimmed by 1 base and 5 bases, with 9 bases remaining between them. The DNA of the CDR3 is TGTGCCAGCAGCGTACAGGTTGGCGAGACCCAGTACTTC. Protein sequence: CASSVQVGETQYF.

This chain connects TRBV20-1 to TRBJ2-7; no clear D gene. The length of the CDR3 is 15 residues. V dropped 0 bases and J dropped 2 bases, with 14 bases sitting between them. CDR1 is DFQATT, CDR2 SNEGSKA, per germline (reference sequence). The CDR3 sequence: CSARDMVAATYEQYF. For the CDR3, the DNA is TGCAGTGCTAGAGATATGGTAGCCGCGACCTACGAGCAGTACTTC.